The 30 T cell receptor beta chains presented below share a single source sample, sequenced in a study of blood T cell repertoires in COVID-19. Assay used: immunoSEQ multiplex PCR; TCRdb lists only in-frame clones, some missing. The table includes 55,000 to 70,000 clones, about three quarters detected once. The source material was peripheral blood. These TCRs come from an elderly man with acute or convalescent COVID-19.

V and J are TRBV6-2 or TRBV6-3 and TRBJ2-1, with a tentative D call TRBD1 (5 bases). CDR1 and CDR2 (germline): MNHEY, SVGEGT. The V end was cut by 8 bases, the J end by 7 bases, with 18 bases between. This CDR3 is 14 amino acids long. CDR3 amino acids: CASGPGRGWNEQFF. Written as DNA, the CDR3 is TGTGCCAGCGGCCCCGGTAGGGGCTGGAATGAGCAGTTCTTC.

The rearrangement links TRBV11-2 to TRBJ2-7, with TRBD1 matching 7 bases. CDR3 size: 15 residues. CDR1 is SGHAT and CDR2 is FQNNGV in the germline V gene. J was trimmed by 0 bases and V by 5 bases; bases with no gene match: 7. CDR3 sequence (DNA): TGTGCCAGCAGCAATTACAGGGGAACCTCCTACGAGCAGTACTTC. This encodes CASSNYRGTSYEQYF.

The chain links TRBV28 to TRBJ1-1; a possible D gene is TRBD1 (6 bases). The CDR3 length is 14 residues. CDR1 MDHEN and CDR2 SYDVKM come from the germline V gene. V was pared by 5 bases and J by 4 bases, with 14 bases between. The CDR3 region has the DNA TGTGCCAGCAGTGTAACAGGGTTGGGCACTGAAGCTTTCTTT. Translated: CASSVTGLGTEAFF.

The chain employs TRBV18 and TRBJ1-1, with D possibly being TRBD1 (5 bases). V lost 3 bases to trimming and J lost 4 bases, with 15 bases between them. The germline V gene has CDR1 KGHSH and CDR2 LQKENI. The CDR3 is 15 residues long. The CDR3 loop reads CASSPQENGGTEAFF. The CDR3 bases are TGTGCCAGCTCACCCCAGGAAAACGGGGGCACTGAAGCTTTCTTT.

This chain joins TRBV27 and TRBJ1-1, with 8 bases identical to TRBD1. CDR3 length equals 13 residues. V shed 3 bases, J shed 4 bases, and the junction held 1 base outside the gene matches. Germline CDR1 and CDR2: MNHEY and SMNVEV (reference sequence). The CDR3 DNA follows: TGTGCCAGCAGTTTCACAGGGGGCACTGAAGCTTTCTTT. Its translation is CASSFTGGTEAFF.

Only one count was recorded for this clone. The J gene is TRBJ1-6, the V gene TRBV14; 7 bases match TRBD1. Trimming at V came to 4 bases and at J to 7 bases, leaving 7 bases not matched to a gene. The CDR3 totals 15 residues. Germline V gene sequence: CDR1 SGHDN, CDR2 FVKESK. The CDR3 here is CASSPSRGMNSPLHF. The CDR3 region has the DNA TGTGCCAGCAGCCCAAGCAGGGGGATGAATTCACCCCTCCACTTT. The whole variable domain, remainder taken from reference TRBV14 and TRBJ1-6, is EAGVTQFPSHSVIEKGQTVTLRCDPISGHDNLYWYRRVMGKEIKFLLHFVKESKQDESGMPNNRFLAERTGGTYSTLKVQPAELEDSGVYFCASSPSRGMNSPLHFGNGTRLTVT.

This clone was seen only once. The gene calls are TRBV9 and TRBJ2-3; TRBD2 agrees at 8 bases. This CDR3 has 16 amino acids. Germline lookup yields CDR1 SGDLS and CDR2 YYNGEE. J was trimmed by 0 bases and V by 4 bases; bases with no gene match: 7. The CDR3 DNA reads TGTGCCAGCAGCCTCGACAGCGGGGGAAGCACAGATACGCAGTATTTT. This encodes CASSLDSGGSTDTQYF.

This chain uses TRBV3-1 (or the pseudogene TRBV3-2) with TRBJ2-7; possible D gene TRBD1, 5 bases. The V end lost 0 bases, the J end lost 2 bases, and 8 bases lay between the germline ends. CDR3 size: 14 residues. Per germline, CDR1 LGHDT and CDR2 YNNKEL (reference sequence). Here the CDR3 DNA reads TGTGCCAGCAGCCAAGATTTGGGGCCCTACGAGCAGTACTTC. It is translated as CASSQDLGPYEQYF.

The chain couples TRBV7-2 to TRBJ2-3; weak D call: TRBD2 (5 bases). Germline V CDR1 and CDR2: SGHTA, FQGNSA. The CDR3 sequence is 14 residues long. V was cut by 6 bases and J by 3 bases, with 13 bases left in between. The CDR3 sequence is CASSIAPGTDTQYF. CDR3 DNA: TGTGCCAGCAGTATAGCACCGGGGACAGATACGCAGTATTTT.

The chain recombines TRBV5-1 with TRBJ1-5; the match to TRBD1 covers 7 bases. Germline-derived CDR1 and CDR2 are SGHRS and YFSETQ. The CDR3 covers 15 residues. V lost 4 bases and J lost 2; bases outside the gene matches: 6. The CDR3 bases are TGCGCCAGCAGCCTTCAGGGGGGAGGCAATCAGCCCCAGCATTTT. This translates into CASSLQGGGNQPQHF.

J is TRBJ2-1 and V is TRBV3-1 (or the pseudogene TRBV3-2); 11 bases match TRBD2. With 4 bases clipped from V and 8 bases from J, the junction kept 7 bases outside the gene matches. The germline gives CDR1 LGHDT, CDR2 YNNKEL (reference sequence). The CDR3 sequence is 15 residues long. In nucleotides, the CDR3 is TGTGCCAGCAGCCTTAGGGCTAGCGGGAGGCATGAGCAGTTCTTC. Amino acids: CASSLRASGRHEQFF.

The chain carries TRBV10-3 and TRBJ1-4, with D maybe TRBD1 (5 bases). The CDR3 is 13 residues long. In germline, CDR1 is ENHRY, CDR2 SYGVKD. Trimming took 8 bases from V and 2 from J, leaving 9 bases between them. DNA of the CDR3: TGTGCCATCGCGGGGACCACTAATGAAAAACTGTTTTTT. Translation gives CAIAGTTNEKLFF.

This clone was counted only a few times. The rearrangement joins TRBV4-3 to TRBJ2-2; 11 bases align to TRBD2. The germline V gene encodes CDR1 LGHNA and CDR2 YSLEER. V lost 0 bases, J lost 5 bases, and 8 bases stayed unmatched. The CDR3 length is 18 residues. CDR3 sequence (DNA): TGCGCCAGCAGCCAAGATGTATTGGGACTAGCGGTGACCGGGGAGCTGTTTTTT. This encodes CASSQDVLGLAVTGELFF.

This clone showed up just a few times. Sequence at one end of the junction differs from germline and may be a read error. The V and J genes are TRBV7-9 and TRBJ1-1, with D hard to call. CDR3 length: 12 residues. Germline V lookup: CDR1 SEHNR, CDR2 FQNEAQ (reference sequence). CDR3 sequence: CASNLQSTEAFF. DNA of the CDR3: TGTGCCAGCAACTTACAGTCCACTGAAGCTTTCTTT.

This clone came up once. The chain employs TRBV4-1 and TRBJ2-7; 7 nucleotides match TRBD1. J gave up 6 bases and V 4 bases, and 12 bases lay outside the gene matches. Germline V gives CDR1 MGHRA, CDR2 YSYEKL. The CDR3 is made up of 15 amino acids. In nucleotides, the CDR3 is TGCGCCAGCAGCCGCGTAAGTGGACAGGCCGGCGAGCAGTACTTC. Residues: CASSRVSGQAGEQYF.

The chain uses TRBV4-2 and TRBJ2-1; 13 bases align to TRBD2. This CDR3 is built from 20 residues. Germline-derived CDR1 and CDR2 are LGHNA and YNFKEQ. After removal of 6 bases from V and 0 bases from J, the junction contained 14 bases not matched to a gene. The CDR3 DNA reads TGTGCCAGCAGTCTAATTGGGACTAGCGGGACCTTAATCTCCTACAATGAGCAGTTCTTC. This encodes CASSLIGTSGTLISYNEQFF.

The V and J genes are TRBV6-6 and TRBJ1-2; tentative D call: TRBD1 (6 bases). The CDR3 length is 17 residues. CDR1 and CDR2 (germline): MNHNY, SVGAGI (reference sequence). The V end was cut by 5 bases, the J end by 1 base, with 20 bases between. The CDR3 coding sequence is TGTGCCAGCAGTCCCCTGGCAGGGGCGAGCTTTAACTATGGCTACACCTTC. This translates into CASSPLAGASFNYGYTF.

The gene calls are TRBV9 and TRBJ2-5; the match to TRBD1 covers 12 bases. This CDR3 comprises 14 residues. Germline CDR1 SGDLS, CDR2 YYNGEE. V lost 4 bases and J lost 5; bases outside the gene matches: 3. CDR3 nucleotide sequence: TGTGCCAGCAGCCGGGACAGGGGGCGCGAGACCCAGTACTTC. Protein product: CASSRDRGRETQYF.

The V gene is TRBV12-3 or TRBV12-4, the J gene TRBJ2-1, with TRBD2 matching 7 bases. J gave up 8 bases and V 5 bases, and 6 bases lay outside the gene matches. The CDR3 length is 13 residues. CDR3 bases: TGTGCCAGCAGTAAGACTAGCTGGGATGAGCAGTTCTTC. This sequence encodes CASSKTSWDEQFF.

This chain links TRBV30 with TRBJ1-2; TRBD1 might be the D (5 bases). This CDR3 has 17 residues. Per the germline V gene, CDR1 is GTSNPN and CDR2 is SVGIG (reference sequence). V was shortened by 0 bases and J by 8 bases, with 25 bases between the two germline ends. This CDR3 reads CAWSVFGGEGVTRGYTF. The DNA for the CDR3 is TGTGCCTGGAGTGTATTTGGAGGGGAAGGCGTTACGCGCGGCTACACCTTC. Drawing the rest from reference TRBV30 and TRBJ1-2, the complete variable domain is SQTIHQWPATLVQPVGSPLSLECTVEGTSNPNLYWYRQAAGRGLQLLFYSVGIGQISSEVPQNLSASRPQDRQFILSSKKLLLSDSGFYLCAWSVFGGEGVTRGYTFGSGTRLTVV.

In DNA, the CDR3 is TGCGCCAGCAGCTCTGGAGTAGGACTAAACCAAGAGACCCAGTACTTC. Translated, it gives CASSSGVGLNQETQYF. This rearrangement joins TRBV5-1 to TRBJ2-5; maybe TRBD2 (6 bases). The CDR3 totals 16 residues. Between the trimmed V and J ends, which lost 3 bases and 0 bases, there was a span of 15 bases. Germline V gene data show CDR1 as SGHRS and CDR2 as YFSETQ. The complete variable domain, with remaining parts taken from reference TRBV5-1 and TRBJ2-5, reads KAGVTQTPRYLIKTRGQQVTLSCSPISGHRSVSWYQQTPGQGLQFLFEYFSETQRNKGNFPGRFSGRQFSNSRSEMNVSTLELGDSALYLCASSSGVGLNQETQYFGPGTRLLVL.

The chain carries TRBV11-2 and TRBJ1-2; no clear D. This CDR3 contains 13 residues. Trimming left V 0 bases short and J 5 bases short, with 7 bases between. The germline CDR1 and CDR2 sequences are SGHAT and FQNNGV. The DNA of the CDR3 is TGTGCCAGCAGCTTAGATAGAGAATATGGCTACACCTTC. This codes for CASSLDREYGYTF.

The chain is built from TRBV19 and TRBJ2-3; TRBD1 matches at 7 bases. The trim removed 3 bases at V and 5 bases at J, leaving 11 bases unmatched. Germline V gene sequence: CDR1 LNHDA, CDR2 SQIVND (reference sequence). CDR3 length: 16 residues. The CDR3: CASSIPGQPDGDTQYF. The CDR3 DNA follows: TGTGCCAGTAGTATTCCGGGACAGCCAGATGGAGATACGCAGTATTTT.

The chain links TRBV19 to TRBJ2-3, with 9 bases fitting TRBD1. V gave up 1 base and J gave up 5 bases; unmatched junction bases: 7. The CDR3 runs to 16 residues. CDR1 and CDR2 from the germline V gene are LNHDA and SQIVND (reference sequence). The CDR3 here is CASSIGGTGLGDTQYF. The CDR3 DNA sequence: TGTGCCAGTAGTATAGGGGGGACAGGGTTGGGAGATACGCAGTATTTT.

This chain connects TRBV10-3 to TRBJ1-3, with D perhaps matching TRBD1 (6 bases). CDR1 ENHRY and CDR2 SYGVKD come from the germline V gene. The CDR3 consists of 15 residues. Trimming cost V 6 bases and J 3 bases, with 15 bases left between them. CDR3 amino acids: CAISRSTGGGNTIYF. The CDR3 DNA reads TGTGCCATCAGCCGGTCGACAGGCGGTGGAAACACCATATATTTT.

This chain links TRBV5-1 with TRBJ1-1; possible D gene TRBD1, 6 bases. The germline V gene encodes CDR1 SGHRS and CDR2 YFSETQ. The V and J ends lost 4 bases and 1 base respectively, with 14 bases between them. The CDR3 is 15 residues long. The CDR3 is CASSLGDRTNTEAFF. CDR3 DNA: TGCGCCAGCAGCCTTGGAGACAGGACGAACACTGAAGCTTTCTTT.

V usage is TRBV6-5 and J usage is TRBJ2-7, with D maybe TRBD2 (6 bases). Germline CDR1 MNHEY, CDR2 SVGAGI. The CDR3 is made up of 15 amino acids. Trimming took 0 bases from V and 0 from J, leaving 9 bases between them. DNA of the CDR3: TGTGCCAGCAGTTACTCTGCGGGGAGCTCCTACGAGCAGTACTTC. Translated: CASSYSAGSSYEQYF.

This clone appeared a few times. CDR3 sequence: CASSRRQNTEAFF. The CDR3 DNA sequence: TGCGCCAGCAGCCGCAGACAGAACACTGAAGCTTTCTTT. The V gene is TRBV4-3, the J gene TRBJ1-1; D is uncertain. The CDR3 is 13 residues long. Trimming stripped 4 bases from V and 1 base from J, with 7 bases between. Germline CDR1 LGHNA, CDR2 YSLEER.

This clone has just a few counts. The chain couples TRBV5-4 to TRBJ1-2; D is undetermined. This CDR3 has 13 amino acids. Looked up from germline, CDR1 is SGHNT and CDR2 is YYREEE (reference sequence). Trimming took 6 bases from V and 3 from J, leaving 12 bases between them. CDR3 bases: TGTGCCAGCACTGGCACAGCACACTATGGCTACACCTTC. This sequence encodes CASTGTAHYGYTF.

A few counts support this clone. V usage is TRBV7-2 and J usage is TRBJ2-7, with 8 bases aligning to TRBD1. In germline, CDR1 is SGHTA, CDR2 FQGNSA. The junction had 6 bases not matched to a gene; V was cut back by 4 bases and J by 7 bases. This CDR3 region has 13 residues. The CDR3 is CASSWTGMGEQYF. The CDR3 DNA reads as TGTGCCAGCAGCTGGACAGGGATGGGAGAGCAGTACTTC.